A single sample gave rise to the 21 T cell receptor beta chains below, sequenced in a study of T cell repertoires in cytomegalovirus infection. A single record per CDR3 protein comes from TCRdb applying MiXCR to the reads. The data show 230,000 or so distinct CDR3 sequences, 15% to 20% seen once. Sequenced: CD8+ T cells from PBMCs. The receptors originated from a human donor in good health (CMV status not recorded). Some clones in this sample may be carry-over from other donors' samples.

The V gene is TRBV9, the J gene TRBJ2-2; 9 positions agree with TRBD1. Germline CDR1 and CDR2: SGDLS and YYNGEE. V dropped 2 bases and J dropped 8; count of bases not matched to a gene: 4. The CDR3 loop spans 14 amino acids. CDR3 nucleotide sequence: TGTGCCAGCAGCGTTGGGACAGGGCCAGGGGAGCTGTTTTTT. It yields the protein CASSVGTGPGELFF. The full variable domain, completed using reference TRBV9 and TRBJ2-2, is DSGVTQTPKHLITATGQRVTLRCSPRSGDLSVYWYQQSLDQGLQFLIQYYNGEERAKGNILERFSAQQFPDLHSELNLSSLELGDSALYFCASSVGTGPGELFFGEGSRLTVL.

This clonotype was found many times. CDR3 DNA sequence: TGTGCCAGGGGACTAGCGAACCACAATGAGCAGTTCTTC. Protein: CARGLANHNEQFF. This chain links TRBV2 with TRBJ2-1; 10 bases align to TRBD2. CDR1 SNHLY and CDR2 FYNNEI come from the germline V gene. With 9 bases clipped from V and 5 bases from J, the junction kept 4 bases outside the gene matches. The CDR3 loop spans 13 amino acids.

The chain joins TRBV7-9 to TRBJ1-5; D ambiguous. V was pared by 1 base and J by 5 bases, with 12 bases between. CDR3 length: 15 amino acids. Looked up from germline, CDR1 is SEHNR and CDR2 is FQNEAQ (reference sequence). The CDR3 reads CASSLGSGSDQPQHF. The CDR3 bases are TGTGCCAGCAGCTTAGGGTCAGGCTCCGATCAGCCCCAGCATTTT.

This clonotype has ten or more counts. This sequence joins TRBV28 and TRBJ1-2; unclear D gene. Germline V CDR1 and CDR2: MDHEN, SYDVKM. V dropped 8 bases and J dropped 3 bases, with 19 bases sitting between them. The CDR3 totals 15 residues. The CDR3 DNA is TGTGCCAGCTATTCCACATTAGGGTTTGACTATGGCTACACCTTC. Translated, it gives CASYSTLGFDYGYTF.

This clonotype was recorded many times. The CDR3 coding sequence is TGTGCCAGCAGTTTAGCGCCCACGGTATACGATGGCTACACCTTC. Protein sequence: CASSLAPTVYDGYTF. V gene TRBV12-3 or TRBV12-4 combines with J gene TRBJ1-2; unclear D gene. Trimming removed 0 bases from V and 6 bases from J, with 14 bases in between. The CDR3 has 15 residues.

This clonotype was recorded at least ten times. This chain uses TRBV7-2 with TRBJ1-6, with 8 bases aligning to TRBD1. Germline V gene data show CDR1 as SGHTA and CDR2 as FQGNSA. The CDR3 is 14 amino acids. V shed 3 bases, J shed 10 bases, and the junction held 5 bases outside the gene matches. The DNA for the CDR3 is TGTGCCAGCAGCTTCGGACAGGGAAGATCACCCCTCCACTTT. This sequence encodes CASSFGQGRSPLHF.

The chain combines TRBV20-1 with TRBJ2-7, with a weak D call TRBD2 (5 bases). The V and J ends lost 4 bases and 4 bases respectively, with 14 bases between them. Germline lookup yields CDR1 DFQATT and CDR2 SNEGSKA (reference sequence). CDR3 length: 13 amino acids. CDR3 DNA: TGCAGTGCTACCCCCGAGGGTCGTTACGAGCAGTACTTC. It codes for CSATPEGRYEQYF.

This clonotype showed up just a few times. The J gene is TRBJ1-1, the V gene TRBV7-4; 8 positions agree with TRBD1. Trimming took 5 bases from V and 3 from J; bases not matched to a gene: 8. The V gene's germline CDR1 is SGHVT and CDR2 SQSDAQ. This CDR3 is 15 amino acids long. DNA of the CDR3: TGTGCCAGCAGCCTGTCGCAGGGGGCAGACACTGAAGCTTTCTTT. Protein: CASSLSQGADTEAFF.

This clonotype was detected only a few times. The gene calls are TRBV19 and TRBJ2-7; a weak D match, TRBD1 (6 bases). Germline CDR1 is LNHDA and CDR2 is SQIVND (reference sequence). This CDR3 comprises 15 residues. V lost 3 bases and J lost 2, with 14 bases in between. In DNA form, the CDR3 reads TGTGCCAGTAGTATCCTCTGGGACACCGCCTACGAGCAGTACTTC. Residues: CASSILWDTAYEQYF.

This clonotype has ten or more counts. This chain uses TRBV6-6 with TRBJ1-5, with D unclear. Germline CDR1 reads MNHNY; CDR2 reads SVGAGI (reference sequence). Between the trimmed V and J ends, which lost 0 bases and 0 bases, there was a span of 6 bases. The CDR3 spans 15 residues. As DNA, the CDR3 is TGTGCCAGCAGTTACTCAGTATATAGCAATCAGCCCCAGCATTTT. It yields the protein CASSYSVYSNQPQHF.

This clonotype was counted at least ten times. This chain joins TRBV7-6 and TRBJ1-6; D is unresolved. V lost 1 base to trimming and J lost 9 bases, with 10 bases between them. This CDR3 spans 14 amino acids. Germline V CDR1 and CDR2: SGHVS, FNYEAQ. DNA for the CDR3: TGTGCCAGCAGCTTAGAGGCAGACCTTTCACCCCTCCACTTT. This encodes CASSLEADLSPLHF.

This clonotype was observed a few times. CDR3 bases: TGCAGTGCTGGGGGACTAGCGGGGTACACAGATACGCAGTATTTT. This encodes CSAGGLAGYTDTQYF. The chain is built from TRBV20-1 and TRBJ2-3; 13 nucleotides align to TRBD2. The CDR3 consists of 15 residues. The V gene's germline CDR1 is DFQATT and CDR2 SNEGSKA (reference sequence). V lost 5 bases to trimming and J lost 2 bases; unmatched junction nucleotides: 4.

The chain employs TRBV20-1 and TRBJ2-2; 10 bases align to TRBD1. This CDR3 is 14 amino acids long. Trimming took 5 bases from V and 3 from J; bases not matched to a gene: 3. Germline-derived CDR1 and CDR2 are DFQATT and SNEGSKA (reference sequence). CDR3 DNA sequence: TGCAGTGCTTGGGACAGGGGAGACACCGGGGAGCTGTTTTTT. Residues: CSAWDRGDTGELFF.

This clonotype was seen repeatedly, ten times or more. The chain recombines TRBV20-1 with TRBJ2-5, with 8 bases lining up with TRBD2. Germline lookup yields CDR1 DFQATT and CDR2 SNEGSKA (reference sequence). V gave up 7 bases and J gave up 4 bases; unmatched junction bases: 11. The CDR3 loop spans 14 amino acids. CDR3 in amino acids: CSVRTGTSLETQYF. The CDR3 DNA reads as TGCAGTGTTCGAACCGGGACTAGTCTAGAGACCCAGTACTTC.

CDR3 loop: CSARNRDNYGYTF. CDR3 bases: TGCAGTGCCAGAAACAGAGATAACTATGGCTACACCTTC. V usage is TRBV20-1 and J usage is TRBJ1-2; no definite D call. Germline lookup yields CDR1 DFQATT and CDR2 SNEGSKA (reference sequence). The V gene lost 6 bases and the J gene lost 1 base, with 12 bases spanning the gap. This CDR3 spans 13 amino acids.

This clonotype occurred a few times. A read error may be the cause here, since a much bigger clone is one base away. The CDR3 sequence: CASRQGDEQFF. In nucleotides, the CDR3 is TGCGCCAGCAGACAGGGGGATGAGCAGTTCTTC. The chain combines TRBV5-1 with TRBJ2-1, with 8 bases identical to TRBD1. CDR3 size: 11 residues. The trim removed 5 bases at V and 8 bases at J, leaving 0 bases unmatched. Germline assignment: CDR1 SGHRS and CDR2 YFSETQ. Together with reference TRBV5-1 and TRBJ2-1, the CDR3 gives the full variable domain: KAGVTQTPRYLIKTRGQQVTLSCSPISGHRSVSWYQQTPGQGLQFLFEYFSETQRNKGNFPGRFSGRQFSNSRSEMNVSTLELGDSALYLCASRQGDEQFFGPGTRLTVL.

This clonotype was seen repeatedly, ten times or more. The rearrangement joins TRBV4-1 to TRBJ1-4; D is undetermined. Germline CDR1 reads MGHRA; CDR2 reads YSYEKL. V shed 2 bases and J shed 4 bases, with 20 bases lying between them. The CDR3 has 18 residues. The CDR3 DNA reads as TGCGCCAGCAGCCAACCCGCGGTTAGACCCGAACTTAATGAAAAACTGTTTTTT. Amino acid sequence: CASSQPAVRPELNEKLFF.

The chain links TRBV20-1 to TRBJ2-7, with 7 bases lining up with TRBD2. Trimming at V came to 3 bases and at J to 3 bases, leaving 5 bases not matched to a gene. Germline-derived CDR1 and CDR2 are DFQATT and SNEGSKA (reference sequence). CDR3 length: 13 amino acids. For the CDR3, the DNA is TGCAGTGCTAGGGGCGGACTAGTCTACGAGCAGTACTTC. This encodes CSARGGLVYEQYF.

V usage is TRBV3-1 and J usage is TRBJ2-1, with 12 bases aligning to TRBD2. The CDR3 is made up of 18 amino acids. J lost 0 bases, V lost 6 bases, and 9 bases had no gene match. CDR1 and CDR2 (germline): LGHDT, YNNKEL (reference sequence). The chain's CDR3 is CASSRTSGVYSSYNEQFF. As DNA, the CDR3 is TGTGCCAGCAGTCGGACTAGCGGGGTCTACAGCTCCTACAATGAGCAGTTCTTC.

The rearrangement links TRBV2 to TRBJ2-5, with 12 bases that match TRBD2. There are 14 residues in the CDR3. V lost 7 bases, J lost 14 bases, and 14 bases stayed unmatched. Germline values: CDR1 SNHLY, CDR2 FYNNEI. CDR3 residues: CASNPGTSGLNPYF. Written as DNA, the CDR3 is TGTGCCAGCAATCCCGGGACTAGCGGGCTAAACCCATACTTC.

At least ten counts were recorded for this clonotype. The chain has TRBV7-8 and TRBJ2-2, with TRBD2 matching over 9 bases. The CDR3 is 22 amino acids. After removal of 3 bases from V and 3 bases from J, the junction contained 23 bases not matched to a gene. Germline CDR1 is SGHVS and CDR2 is FQNEAQ. The DNA of the CDR3 is TGTGCCAGCAGCTTGTGGATGGGGCCTAGCGGGGTCACCGCTGGGGACACCGGGGAGCTGTTTTTT. It translates to CASSLWMGPSGVTAGDTGELFF. Full variable domain (missing parts from reference TRBV7-8 and TRBJ2-2): GAGVSQSPRYKVAKRGQDVALRCDPISGHVSLFWYQQALGQGPEFLTYFQNEAQLDKSGLPSDRFFAERPEGSVSTLKIQRTQQEDSAVYLCASSLWMGPSGVTAGDTGELFFGEGSRLTVL.